These 13 T cell receptor beta chains came from one sample sequenced in a study of OX40 agonist ivuxolimab in advanced cancers. Profiling relied on immunoSEQ multiplex PCR, and the TCRdb table lists in-frame clones only, not all of them. This table holds over 95,000 clones, 70% to 90% found once. The sample in question was CD4+ or CD8+ T cells sorted from blood, obtained in a trial of the OX40 agonist ivuxolimab. The receptors were sampled from an adult with an advanced solid tumor such as melanoma, head and neck, liver or kidney cancer.

This chain links TRBV6-5 with TRBJ2-1, with 10 bases aligning to TRBD1. Germline assignment: CDR1 MNHEY and CDR2 SVGAGI. V was clipped by 5 bases and J by 6 bases; unmatched bases: 4. The CDR3 covers 14 residues. CDR3 bases: TGTGCCAGCAGTACGGGACAGGGGATCAATGAGCAGTTCTTC. Its translation is CASSTGQGINEQFF.

The CDR3 DNA is TGTGCCAGCAGTCCCGGGGAGGGACCCAATCAGCCCCAGCATTTT. Translating it yields CASSPGEGPNQPQHF. The chain links TRBV6-5 to TRBJ1-5, with D tentatively TRBD1 (5 bases). Trimming removed 5 bases from V and 3 bases from J, with 14 bases in between. The germline gives CDR1 MNHEY, CDR2 SVGAGI. CDR3 length: 15 residues.

The rearrangement links TRBV30 to TRBJ2-4, with 8 bases lining up with TRBD2. From germline, CDR1 is GTSNPN and CDR2 SVGIG (reference sequence). V lost 0 bases and J lost 3; bases outside the gene matches: 13. This CDR3 has 18 amino acids. The CDR3 coding sequence is TGTGCCTGGAGTGTACCGGCGGGGGGCCCCGGTGGCAAAAACATTCAGTACTTC. This codes for CAWSVPAGGPGGKNIQYF. The whole variable domain, remainder taken from reference TRBV30 and TRBJ2-4, is SQTIHQWPATLVQPVGSPLSLECTVEGTSNPNLYWYRQAAGRGLQLLFYSVGIGQISSEVPQNLSASRPQDRQFILSSKKLLLSDSGFYLCAWSVPAGGPGGKNIQYFGAGTRLSVL.

The chain carries TRBV30 and TRBJ1-5; D is unresolved. The V gene lost 2 bases and the J gene lost 3 bases, with 17 bases spanning the gap. The CDR3 is 16 amino acids. Germline V gene lookup returns CDR1 GTSNPN and CDR2 SVGIG (reference sequence). As DNA, the CDR3 is TGTGCCTGGAGTCCCTCACGGACGGCGTTCAATCAGCCCCAGCATTTT. It yields the protein CAWSPSRTAFNQPQHF.

The chain has TRBV12-5 and TRBJ2-3; 11 bases are a match to TRBD1. Germline V gene data show CDR1 as LGHNT and CDR2 as FRNRAP. CDR3 length: 17 amino acids. Trimming cost V 2 bases and J 4 bases; bases outside gene matches: 8. Written as DNA, the CDR3 is TGTGCTAGTGGTTTGACCCGGGACAGGGGGTCCCCAGATACGCAGTATTTT. This gives the protein CASGLTRDRGSPDTQYF.

The chain couples TRBV7-3 to TRBJ1-2; D remains ambiguous. The CDR3 contains 14 residues. Germline CDR1 and CDR2: SGHTA and FQGTGA. V was clipped by 5 bases and J by 4 bases, with 14 bases between them. The CDR3 reads CASSPYGGSYGYTF. The CDR3 nucleotides read TGTGCCAGCAGCCCTTACGGTGGGTCCTATGGCTACACCTTC.

The chain uses TRBV28 and TRBJ2-3, with 7 bases fitting TRBD2. The germline V gene has CDR1 MDHEN and CDR2 SYDVKM. This CDR3 has 12 residues. With 8 bases clipped from V and 9 bases from J, the junction kept 8 bases outside the gene matches. This CDR3 reads CASGVAGGTQYF. The CDR3 nucleotides are TGTGCCAGCGGGGTTGCCGGGGGGACGCAGTATTTT.

The genes are TRBV11-2 and TRBJ1-3; D gene unclear. The germline V and J ends were trimmed by 5 bases and 0 bases, with 8 bases remaining between them. Germline assignment: CDR1 SGHAT and CDR2 FQNNGV. The CDR3 has 14 amino acids. CDR3 protein: CASSVLGSGNTIYF. CDR3 DNA sequence: TGTGCCAGCAGCGTCCTGGGCTCTGGAAACACCATATATTTT. Full variable domain (remainder filled in from reference TRBV11-2 and TRBJ1-3): EAGVAQSPRYKIIEKRQSVAFWCNPISGHATLYWYQQILGQGPKLLIQFQNNGVVDDSQLPKDRFSAERLKGVDSTLKIQPAKLEDSAVYLCASSVLGSGNTIYFGEGSWLTVV.

This chain links TRBV9 with TRBJ1-1, with D perhaps TRBD1 (6 bases). The V end was cut by 2 bases, the J end by 4 bases, with 15 bases between. CDR3 size: 15 residues. The germline CDR1 and CDR2 sequences are SGDLS and YYNGEE. The CDR3 region has the DNA TGTGCCAGCAGCGTTGGTCCAGGGGAAGGCACTGAAGCTTTCTTT. Its translation: CASSVGPGEGTEAFF.

The rearrangement links TRBV7-9 to TRBJ1-1; 9 nucleotides line up with TRBD1. CDR1 and CDR2 from the germline V gene are SEHNR and FQNEAQ (reference sequence). The CDR3 covers 15 residues. V shed 1 base and J 3 bases; nucleotides not matched to a gene: 3. CDR3: CASSLEGTGHTEAFF. The CDR3 DNA is TGTGCCAGCAGCTTAGAAGGGACAGGGCACACTGAAGCTTTCTTT.

This rearrangement joins TRBV5-1 to TRBJ2-5; TRBD2 agrees at 16 bases. Trimming removed 4 bases from V and 5 bases from J; junction bases left unmatched: 8. The germline gives CDR1 SGHRS, CDR2 YFSETQ. The CDR3 has 17 residues. CDR3 amino acids: CASSIGTSGGAYETQYF. CDR3 bases: TGCGCCAGCAGCATAGGGACTAGCGGGGGGGCCTATGAGACCCAGTACTTC.

CDR3 bases: TGTGCCAGCAGCTTGTTTCCAGAGGGCTACACCTTC. This codes for CASSLFPEGYTF. V is TRBV5-4 and J is TRBJ1-2, with D hard to call. Trimming took off 1 base at V and 8 bases at J, with 9 bases between the two ends. This CDR3 is built from 12 residues. The V gene's germline CDR1 is SGHNT and CDR2 YYREEE (reference sequence).

The chain recombines TRBV28 with TRBJ2-3; tentatively, D is TRBD1 or TRBD2 (6 bases each). The germline V gene encodes CDR1 MDHEN and CDR2 SYDVKM. Trimming stripped 7 bases from V and 4 bases from J, with 12 bases between. There are 13 residues in the CDR3. The CDR3 region is CASTLGGADTQYF. CDR3 nucleotides: TGTGCCAGCACCCTGGGGGGCGCAGATACGCAGTATTTT.